The rows below give T cell receptor beta chains drawn from one sample of a study of OX40 agonist ivuxolimab in advanced cancers. The assay was immunoSEQ multiplex PCR, and TCRdb's table has in-frame clones only and misses some. The sample has 50,000 to 65,000 clones; 87% are singletons. Sequenced material: CD4+ or CD8+ T cells sorted from blood, taken in a trial of the OX40 agonist ivuxolimab. The receptors were gathered from an adult with an advanced solid tumor such as melanoma, head and neck, liver or kidney cancer. CDR3s include the opening cysteine and the closing phenylalanine or tryptophan. The order of the fields is D gene, J gene, clone size, V gene, CDR3 protein, CDR3 DNA. D genes are given only for firm matches. Clone size is given for some rows only: seen once, a few or many times, or a class if the clone is expanded.

>-|TRBJ1-1|-|TRBV4-1
CASSQESPSRRGAFF
TGCGCCAGCAGCCAAGAATCCCCGTCCCGCCGGGGAGCTTTCTTT
>-|TRBJ1-1|-|TRBV19
CASKGSTEAFF
TGTGCCAGTAAAGGATCCACTGAAGCTTTCTTT
>-|TRBJ1-4|-|TRBV2
CASSEAMTFGKLFF
TGTGCCAGCAGTGAGGCGATGACCTTTGGAAAACTGTTTTTT
>-|TRBJ1-3|-|TRBV9
CASSVDRSGNTIYF
TGTGCCAGCAGCGTAGACCGGTCTGGAAACACCATATATTTT
>TRBD2|TRBJ2-1|-|TRBV18
CASSPPGGWGEQFF
TGTGCCAGCTCACCACCGGGGGGGTGGGGTGAGCAGTTCTTC
>-|TRBJ2-4|once|TRBV30
CAWSVRGALGIQYF
TGTGCCTGGAGTGTACGGGGGGCGTTGGGCATTCAGTACTTC
>-|TRBJ2-7|-|TRBV6-6
CASSYSQGAPYEQYF
TGTGCCAGCAGTTACTCGCAGGGAGCCCCCTACGAGCAGTACTTC
>-|TRBJ2-1|-|TRBV6-5
CASSYSSRNEQFF
TGTGCCAGCAGTTACTCGAGTCGAAATGAGCAGTTCTTC
>TRBD2|TRBJ2-5|-|TRBV11-3
CASRCKRGPGKETQYF
TGTGCCAGCAGATGTAAGCGGGGGCCGGGAAAAGAGACCCAGTACTTC
>TRBD2|TRBJ2-3|-|TRBV2
CASSQRASGGRNTQYF
TGTGCCAGCAGTCAAAGAGCTAGCGGGGGAAGGAATACGCAGTATTTT
>-|TRBJ2-7|-|TRBV5-1
CASSYQRAYEQYF
TGCGCCAGCAGCTACCAGAGAGCCTACGAGCAGTACTTC
>TRBD2|TRBJ2-1|-|TRBV10-2
CASSDLAGGPRNNEQFF
TGCGCCAGCAGTGACCTAGCGGGAGGGCCACGTAACAATGAGCAGTTCTTC
>TRBD2|TRBJ2-3|-|TRBV9
CASSVGNGGSTDTQYF
TGTGCCAGCAGCGTAGGGAACGGGGGGAGCACAGATACGCAGTATTTT
>-|TRBJ1-3|-|TRBV5-1
CASSSSTGLGNTIYF
TGCGCCAGCAGCTCCTCAACAGGGTTAGGAAACACCATATATTTT
>-|TRBJ1-3|-|TRBV2
CASSARRLSSGNTIYF
TGTGCCAGCAGTGCGAGACGCCTGAGCTCTGGAAACACCATATATTTT
>-|TRBJ2-1|-|TRBV5-4
CASSSPGSYNEQFF
TGTGCCAGCAGCTCCCCAGGGTCCTACAATGAGCAGTTCTTC
>TRBD2|TRBJ2-7|-|TRBV4-1
CASSQVGTSGTYEQYF
TGCGCCAGCAGCCAAGTGGGGACTAGCGGGACCTACGAGCAGTACTTC
>TRBD2|TRBJ2-7|-|TRBV15
CATSRGGVTSGAYEQYF
TGTGCCACCAGCAGAGGGGGTGTTACTAGCGGGGCGTACGAGCAGTACTTC
>-|TRBJ2-3|-|TRBV29-1
CSVVNLQGTDTQYF
TGCAGCGTCGTAAACCTACAGGGCACAGATACGCAGTATTTT
>TRBD1|TRBJ2-6|-|TRBV19
CASRYRGPGANVLTF
TGTGCCAGTAGATACAGGGGACCTGGGGCCAACGTCCTGACTTTC